The rows below give T cell receptor beta chains drawn from one sample of a study of T-cell memory formation after mild COVID-19. A single record per CDR3 protein comes from TCRdb applying MiXCR to the 5' RACE reads. The sample consists of fewer than 650,000 distinct CDR3 sequences, roughly 22% of them appearing once. Material for sequencing was PBMCs or a T cell subset sorted from them (not recorded which). These receptors were obtained from an adult woman who had mild COVID-19 (a few samples of this study predate the infection). Cell type and time point are not known. The CDR3 runs from the conserved cysteine through the conserved F or W.

cdr3_length v_call cdr3_aa
18 TRBV18 CASSPPDSRLARTDTQYF
14 TRBV20-1 CSARGVVGHYGYTF
13 TRBV12-3/TRBV12-4 CASSFRVTQPQHF
12 TRBV18 CASSSRTGEQYF
18 TRBV12-3/TRBV12-4 CASSSHRAGAGGTDTQYF
13 TRBV5-1 CASSYAGDETQYF
13 TRBV7-2 CASRPSTDYEQYF
12 TRBV10-3 CAISESVAEQFF
16 TRBV20-1 CSARALRTLSTDTQYF
15 TRBV7-6 CASSLGGRAEETQYF